One and the same sample provided the 9 T cell receptor beta chains below, sequenced in a study of identical twins. In TCRdb, the 5' RACE reads were re-called with MiXCR into one record per CDR3 protein. The sample consists of under 350,000 distinct CDR3 sequences, more than 8% of them appearing once. These same data were also listed under a study on yellow fever vaccine responses in identical twins.

The specimen was CD8+ T cells sorted from blood. The origin of the receptors is a woman aged 18-29 years in good health.

This clonotype was observed many times. The chain combines TRBV7-2 with TRBJ2-3; a weak D match, TRBD2 (7 bases). Trimming stripped 2 bases from V and 2 bases from J, with 17 bases between. This CDR3 region has 17 residues. The germline V gene has CDR1 SGHTA and CDR2 FQGNSA. CDR3 in amino acids: CASSLPKGGTATDTQYF. CDR3 DNA: TGTGCCAGCAGCTTACCTAAGGGGGGGACGGCCACAGATACGCAGTATTTT.

This clonotype was recorded at least ten times. An end of the junction does not agree with germline; a read error may underlie this. The chain links TRBV7-7 to TRBJ1-1; D ambiguous. The CDR3 has 16 amino acids. Germline values: CDR1 SSHAT, CDR2 FNYEAQ (reference sequence). The CDR3 is CASSLARRYGATEAFF. The CDR3 region has the DNA TGTGCTAGCAGCTTAGCGCGAAGGTATGGCGCGACTGAAGCTTTCTTT.

V usage is TRBV4-3 and J usage is TRBJ1-1; D unresolved. Germline V gene lookup returns CDR1 LGHNA and CDR2 YSLEER. Between the trimmed V and J ends, which lost 3 bases and 5 bases, there was a span of 10 bases. This CDR3 is 13 amino acids long. This chain's CDR3 is CASSQALHTEAFF. The CDR3 nucleotides read TGCGCCAGCAGCCAGGCCCTCCATACTGAAGCTTTCTTT.

This clonotype was seen many times. The chain is built from TRBV10-3 and TRBJ2-2, with D maybe TRBD2 (5 bases). The V end lost 8 bases, the J end lost 4 bases, and 14 bases lay between the germline ends. This CDR3 has 14 residues. The germline CDR1 and CDR2 sequences are ENHRY and SYGVKD. In DNA form, the CDR3 reads TGTGCCATCGGGAGTCCCTTCGGCACCGGGGAGCTGTTTTTT. Translating gives CAIGSPFGTGELFF.

The genes are TRBV6-6 and TRBJ1-1; maybe TRBD1 (5 bases). The length of the CDR3 is 13 residues. Germline V gene sequence: CDR1 MNHNY, CDR2 SVGAGI (reference sequence). Trimming pared 0 bases from V and 5 bases from J, leaving 7 bases between. CDR3 amino acids: CASSYSKGTEAFF. CDR3 coding DNA: TGTGCCAGCAGTTACTCGAAGGGGACTGAAGCTTTCTTT.

The sample holds a few counts of this clonotype. A much more abundant neighbour one base away suggests this may be a read error. This chain connects TRBV7-6 to TRBJ1-1; 9 bases align to TRBD1. Germline V lookup: CDR1 SGHVS, CDR2 FNYEAQ. CDR3 size: 14 residues. The CDR3 DNA reads as TGTGCCAGCCGCTTGGGACAGGGGAACACTGAAGCTTTCTTT. Translating it yields CASRLGQGNTEAFF.

The CDR3 here is CASSRLIEGEKLFF. CDR3 DNA sequence: TGTGCCAGCAGCCGGCTGATCGAGGGGGAAAAACTGTTTTTT. The chain combines TRBV7-9 with TRBJ1-4, with D perhaps TRBD1 (5 bases). CDR1 SEHNR and CDR2 FQNEAQ come from the germline V gene (reference sequence). The CDR3 extends over 14 amino acids. Trimming took off 5 bases at V and 8 bases at J, with 15 bases between the two ends.

This clonotype was observed a handful of times. The chain employs TRBV28 and TRBJ2-7; no clear D. The CDR3 is made up of 15 amino acids. Germline CDR1 reads MDHEN; CDR2 reads SYDVKM. Trimming stripped 10 bases from V and 6 bases from J, with 25 bases between. As DNA, the CDR3 is TGTGCCACCCAGCCCCCGGAGATGGTGTGGGGCGAGCAGTACTTC. Translation: CATQPPEMVWGEQYF.

This clonotype showed up many times. This chain links TRBV14 with TRBJ2-2; no definite D call. V lost 1 base and J 5 bases, leaving 14 bases between the germline ends. The germline CDR1 and CDR2 sequences are SGHDN and FVKESK. This CDR3 is 16 amino acids long. CDR3 bases: TGTGCCAGCAGCCAAGGAACGGGTCATGATACCGGGGAGCTGTTTTTT. It translates to CASSQGTGHDTGELFF.